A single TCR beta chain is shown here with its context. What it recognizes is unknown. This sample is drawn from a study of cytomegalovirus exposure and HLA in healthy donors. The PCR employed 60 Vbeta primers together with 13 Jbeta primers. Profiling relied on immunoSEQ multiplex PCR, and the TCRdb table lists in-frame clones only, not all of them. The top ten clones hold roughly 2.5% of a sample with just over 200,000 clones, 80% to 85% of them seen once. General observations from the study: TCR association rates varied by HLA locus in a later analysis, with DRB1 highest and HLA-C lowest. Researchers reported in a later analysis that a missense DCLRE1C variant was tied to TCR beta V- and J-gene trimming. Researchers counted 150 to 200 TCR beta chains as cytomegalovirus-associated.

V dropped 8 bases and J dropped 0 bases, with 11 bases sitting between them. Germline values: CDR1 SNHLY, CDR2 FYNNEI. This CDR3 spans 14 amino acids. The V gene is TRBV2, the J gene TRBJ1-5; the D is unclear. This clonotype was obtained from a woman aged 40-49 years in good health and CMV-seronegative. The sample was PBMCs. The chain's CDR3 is CASEPGYSNQPQHF. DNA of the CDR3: TGTGCCAGCGAGCCAGGCTATAGCAATCAGCCCCAGCATTTT.